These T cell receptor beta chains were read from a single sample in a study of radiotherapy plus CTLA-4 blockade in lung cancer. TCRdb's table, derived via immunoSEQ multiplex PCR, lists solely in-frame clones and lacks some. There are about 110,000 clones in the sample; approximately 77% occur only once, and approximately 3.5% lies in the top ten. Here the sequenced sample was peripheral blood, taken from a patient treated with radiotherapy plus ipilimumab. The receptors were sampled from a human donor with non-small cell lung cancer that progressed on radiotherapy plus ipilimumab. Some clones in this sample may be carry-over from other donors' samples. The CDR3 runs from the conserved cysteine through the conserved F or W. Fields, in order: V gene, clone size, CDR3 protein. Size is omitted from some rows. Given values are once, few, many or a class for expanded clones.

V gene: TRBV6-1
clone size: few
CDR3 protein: CASFWTGGNEKLFF

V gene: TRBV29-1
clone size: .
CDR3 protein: CSVRPTTGSYEQYF

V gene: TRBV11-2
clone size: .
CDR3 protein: CASSSGPDYEQYF

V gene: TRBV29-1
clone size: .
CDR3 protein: CSAYSLGDYGYTF

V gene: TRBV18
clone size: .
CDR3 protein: CASSPQETQYF

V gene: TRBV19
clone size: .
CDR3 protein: CASSISGGAYGYTF

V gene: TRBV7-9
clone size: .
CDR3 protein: CASSLAKGYTSYEQYF

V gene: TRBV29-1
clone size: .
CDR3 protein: CSANNGEGYEQYF

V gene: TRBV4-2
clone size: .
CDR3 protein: CASSPPLDRVDEQYF

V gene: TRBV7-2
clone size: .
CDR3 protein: CASRPTGVEKLFF

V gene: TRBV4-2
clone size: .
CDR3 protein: CASSQDPGLPEAFF

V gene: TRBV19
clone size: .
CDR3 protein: CASSSSGTNEQFF

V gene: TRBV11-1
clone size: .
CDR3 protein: CASSLTSGEETQYF

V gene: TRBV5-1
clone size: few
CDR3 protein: CASSLAGRGGQETQYF

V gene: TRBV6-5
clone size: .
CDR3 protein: CASSYGGLMNTEAFF

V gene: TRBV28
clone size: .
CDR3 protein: CASSIGRGALYGYTF

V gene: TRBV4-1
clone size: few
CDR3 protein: CASSLRIRGTGELFF

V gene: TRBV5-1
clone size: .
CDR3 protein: CATSGGLANYGYTF